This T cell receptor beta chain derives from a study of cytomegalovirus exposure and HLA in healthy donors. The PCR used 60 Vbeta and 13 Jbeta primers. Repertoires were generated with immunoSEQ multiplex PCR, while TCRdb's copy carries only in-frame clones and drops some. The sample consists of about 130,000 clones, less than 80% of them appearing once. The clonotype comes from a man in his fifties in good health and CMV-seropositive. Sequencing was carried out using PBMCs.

The CDR3 here is CASSLGIGETQYF. The CDR3 region has the DNA TGTGCCAGCAGCTTGGGTATCGGGGAGACCCAGTACTTC. The chain carries TRBV7-2 and TRBJ2-5; D unclear. The V end lost 3 bases, the J end lost 5 bases, and 10 bases lay between the germline ends. Germline V gene lookup returns CDR1 SGHTA and CDR2 FQGNSA. CDR3 size: 13 residues.